This T cell receptor beta chain is drawn from a study of human T cells and chemical hapten exposure. The sample holds a few counts of this clonotype. Each CDR3 protein is one row after TCRdb ran MiXCR on the RACE reads. The sample holds 95,000 to 150,000 distinct CDR3 sequences, approximately 10% seen once. Indicated time point: patch test 3, about 24 weeks after DPC sensitization. Treatment indicated: therapeutic diphenylcyclopropenone sensitization with weekly scalp DPC. V trimming: 7 bases; J trimming: 5 bases; junction bases outside the gene matches: 5. The CDR3 contains 12 residues. CDR1 is MDHEN and CDR2 is SYDVKM in the germline V gene.

The chain has TRBV28 and TRBJ2-7, with TRBD2 identical over 7 bases. Sequencing used whole blood, obtained in connection with sensitization to the hapten diphenylcyclopropenone (DPC). The clonotype was recovered from a woman between 45 and 65 years old with alopecia areata. Some clones in this sample may be carry-over from other donors' samples. DNA for the CDR3: TGTGCCAGCACAGCGGGACCCGACGAGCAGTACTTC. This sequence encodes CASTAGPDEQYF. Supplemented by reference TRBV28 and TRBJ2-7, the full variable domain reads DVKVTQSSRYLVKRTGEKVFLECVQDMDHENMFWYRQDPGLGLRLIYFSYDVKMKEKGDIPEGYSVSREKKERFSLILESASTNQTSMYLCASTAGPDEQYFGPGTRLTVT.